These T cell receptor beta chains were read from a single sample in a study of T cell changes during pregnancy in multiple sclerosis. Libraries were prepared by immunoSEQ multiplex PCR; TCRdb keeps only in-frame clonotypes and omits some of them. The table shows 90,000 to 95,000 clones, with roughly 91% occurring only once. This specimen was peripheral blood, taken in the first trimester of pregnancy. The receptor source for this set is a female donor with multiple sclerosis, enrolled in a pregnancy study. Both conserved end residues are trimmed from each CDR3. The order of the fields is J gene, V gene, CDR3 protein.

J gene: TRBJ2-6
V gene: TRBV19
CDR3 protein: ASSIASSGANVLT

J gene: TRBJ1-1
V gene: TRBV19
CDR3 protein: ASSINRNTEAF

J gene: TRBJ2-7
V gene: TRBV28
CDR3 protein: ASSDPRGGQY

J gene: TRBJ1-2
V gene: TRBV10-3
CDR3 protein: AISVGTGGNGYT

J gene: TRBJ2-7
V gene: TRBV4-1
CDR3 protein: ASSQVGSYEQY

J gene: TRBJ2-7
V gene: TRBV9
CDR3 protein: ASSVATTDYEQY

J gene: TRBJ2-1
V gene: TRBV23-1
CDR3 protein: ASSRGGCNNEQF

J gene: TRBJ1-2
V gene: TRBV10-2
CDR3 protein: ASTPGQPYGYT

J gene: TRBJ2-1
V gene: TRBV5-5
CDR3 protein: ASSSDSNEQF

J gene: TRBJ1-6
V gene: TRBV5-6
CDR3 protein: ASSLIRLNSPLH

J gene: TRBJ1-5
V gene: TRBV19
CDR3 protein: ASRQVNQPQH

J gene: TRBJ2-1
V gene: TRBV11-2
CDR3 protein: ASSLSSGGADEQF

J gene: TRBJ1-5
V gene: TRBV7-9
CDR3 protein: ASSLVSGGGNQPQH

J gene: TRBJ2-7
V gene: TRBV4-1
CDR3 protein: ASSHAGTGYEQY

J gene: TRBJ2-6
V gene: TRBV9
CDR3 protein: ASSVGGGQTGANVLT

J gene: TRBJ2-1
V gene: TRBV7-9
CDR3 protein: ASSPAPRGRSYNEQF

J gene: TRBJ1-5
V gene: TRBV6-1
CDR3 protein: ASIQASNQPQH

J gene: TRBJ1-1
V gene: TRBV28
CDR3 protein: ASSPGTGKDYTEAF

J gene: TRBJ2-1
V gene: TRBV19
CDR3 protein: ASTPQGAHNEQF

J gene: TRBJ1-4
V gene: TRBV27
CDR3 protein: ASSFVGSEKLF

J gene: TRBJ2-1
V gene: TRBV19
CDR3 protein: ASSTRLADSSYNEQF

J gene: TRBJ2-1
V gene: TRBV4-1
CDR3 protein: ASSQEGTSGGFDEQF

J gene: TRBJ1-1
V gene: TRBV18
CDR3 protein: ASSPSGGPTTEAF

J gene: TRBJ1-6
V gene: TRBV25-1
CDR3 protein: ASRVAESSSPLH

J gene: TRBJ1-1
V gene: TRBV7-9
CDR3 protein: ASSLPTDRVGTEAF

J gene: TRBJ2-7
V gene: TRBV7-6
CDR3 protein: ASSLGVPGQGAYEQY

J gene: TRBJ2-1
V gene: TRBV9
CDR3 protein: ASSEPPAEAAVGEQF

J gene: TRBJ2-5
V gene: TRBV7-8
CDR3 protein: ASSYSGGDETQY

J gene: TRBJ1-5
V gene: TRBV2
CDR3 protein: ASSEKSLSNQPQH

J gene: TRBJ2-5
V gene: TRBV7-6
CDR3 protein: ASSLTKQGEGTQY

J gene: TRBJ1-5
V gene: TRBV14
CDR3 protein: ASSQDDKQPQH

J gene: TRBJ2-3
V gene: TRBV6-4
CDR3 protein: ASSDGGGAADTQY

J gene: TRBJ2-1
V gene: TRBV11-2
CDR3 protein: ASSLGGLAYNEQF

J gene: TRBJ2-5
V gene: TRBV9
CDR3 protein: ASSVAAGTSGYQETQY

J gene: TRBJ1-1
V gene: TRBV11-2
CDR3 protein: ASSPWVGIRTEQVVAF

J gene: TRBJ1-1
V gene: TRBV15
CDR3 protein: ATSIRGLATEAF

J gene: TRBJ1-1
V gene: TRBV18
CDR3 protein: ASSRPVGGGNTEAF

J gene: TRBJ1-5
V gene: TRBV7-8
CDR3 protein: ASSPDRVRNQPQH

J gene: TRBJ2-1
V gene: TRBV21-1
CDR3 protein: ASSKPGTLKQF

J gene: TRBJ2-5
V gene: TRBV30
CDR3 protein: AWSVLGGGTQY

J gene: TRBJ2-1
V gene: TRBV7-6
CDR3 protein: ASSLEGGGSYNEQF

J gene: TRBJ2-1
V gene: TRBV5-6
CDR3 protein: ASSFGTGYNEQF

J gene: TRBJ2-7
V gene: TRBV5-4
CDR3 protein: ASSFAGSSYEQY

J gene: TRBJ1-2
V gene: TRBV5-1
CDR3 protein: ASSLGADLGGYT

J gene: TRBJ2-1
V gene: TRBV5-1
CDR3 protein: ASSLRTGYNEQF